These T cell receptor beta chains were read from a single sample in a study of human T cells and chemical hapten exposure. TCRdb independently ran MiXCR on the RACE reads; one entry per CDR3 protein. Of approximately 34,000 distinct CDR3 sequences detected, just under 6.5% appear once; the ten largest clones hold roughly 9.1%. The material sequenced was whole blood, taken in connection with sensitization to the hapten diphenylcyclopropenone (DPC). These receptors came from a woman aged 25 to 39 with alopecia areata. Some clones in this sample may be carry-over from other donors' samples. Both conserved end residues are part of each CDR3. The D gene is left open where the match is weak. Not all rows give a size; the values are once, few, many and, for expanded clones, a class.

CDR3 length	clone size	V gene	J gene	D gene	CDR3 protein	CDR3 DNA
13	few	TRBV10-3	TRBJ1-1	.	CAISESGSSWAFF	TGTGCCATCAGTGAGTCTGGGTCCTCCTGGGCTTTCTTT
13	.	TRBV7-2	TRBJ2-1	.	CASSLVSYNEQFF	TGTGCCAGCAGCTTAGTATCGTACAATGAGCAGTTCTTC
18	few	TRBV11-2	TRBJ1-4	.	CASSLGPARAGTNEKLFF	TGTGCCAGCAGCTTAGGACCCGCCAGGGCTGGTACTAATGAAAAACTGTTTTTT
17	many	TRBV5-4	TRBJ2-3	TRBD2	CASSLRVAGGSTDTQYF	TGTGCCAGCAGCTTGAGGGTAGCGGGGGGGAGCACAGATACGCAGTATTTT
17	.	TRBV27	TRBJ2-3	.	CASSLYAGASSTDTQYF	TGTGCCAGCAGTTTATACGCGGGGGCCTCTAGCACAGATACGCAGTATTTT
20	.	TRBV6-6	TRBJ1-5	TRBD1	CASSYLPGQGVRGKHQPQHF	TGTGCCAGCAGTTACCTACCCGGGCAGGGGGTGAGGGGTAAACATCAGCCCCAGCATTTT
13	.	TRBV2	TRBJ1-1	.	CASSDVGGAEAFF	TGTGCCAGCAGTGATGTAGGTGGGGCAGAGGCTTTCTTT
16	many	TRBV4-1	TRBJ2-2	.	CASSTRTVLNTGELFF	TGCGCCAGCAGCACACGGACGGTACTAAACACCGGGGAGCTGTTTTTT
14	.	TRBV27	TRBJ1-1	TRBD1	CASSLLSGGAEAFF	TGTGCCAGCAGTTTATTGTCAGGGGGAGCTGAAGCTTTCTTT
14	many	TRBV7-9	TRBJ1-3	.	CASSPGAQGNTIYF	TGTGCCAGCAGCCCCGGGGCGCAGGGAAACACCATATATTTT
17	.	TRBV7-2	TRBJ2-3	.	CASSLAGLSFVTDTQYF	TGTGCCAGCAGCTTAGCGGGACTGTCCTTTGTGACAGATACGCAGTATTTT
15	many	TRBV10-3	TRBJ2-7	TRBD1	CAISESQDRGHEQYF	TGTGCCATCAGTGAGTCGCAGGACAGGGGCCACGAGCAGTACTTC
15	.	TRBV5-1	TRBJ2-4	.	CASSLVGSSGDIQYF	TGCGCCAGCAGCTTGGTCGGTAGTAGCGGAGACATTCAGTACTTC
17	many	TRBV10-3	TRBJ2-7	TRBD2	CAISAPASGGHAYEQYF	TGTGCCATCAGCGCCCCGGCTAGCGGGGGGCATGCCTACGAGCAGTACTTC
15	many	TRBV10-3	TRBJ1-3	.	CAISGGRVSGNTIYF	TGTGCCATCAGTGGAGGACGGGTCTCTGGAAACACCATATATTTT
16	many	TRBV10-3	TRBJ2-2	TRBD1	CAISDRDRLNTGELFF	TGTGCCATCAGTGACCGGGACAGACTAAACACCGGGGAGCTGTTTTTT
22	few	TRBV4-3	TRBJ2-6	TRBD2	CASSQESGGRDYLTAGANVLTF	TGCGCCAGCAGCCAAGAGTCCGGGGGGAGAGATTATTTGACGGCTGGGGCCAACGTCCTGACTTTC
14	many	TRBV11-3	TRBJ1-2	.	CASSPRASTYGYTF	TGTGCCAGCAGCCCCCGGGCCTCAACCTATGGCTACACCTTC
15	many	TRBV5-5	TRBJ2-2	TRBD2	CASSPGGGGRGELFF	TGTGCCAGCAGCCCGGGAGGCGGGGGACGCGGGGAGCTGTTTTTT
12	.	TRBV3-1	TRBJ2-3	TRBD1	CASSHLTGEQYF	TGTGCCAGCAGCCATTTAACAGGGGAGCAGTATTTT
16	many	TRBV6-5	TRBJ2-3	.	CASSYSRSFSTDTQYF	TGTGCCAGCAGTTACTCGCGATCTTTTAGCACAGATACGCAGTATTTT
14	many	TRBV20-1	TRBJ1-5	.	CSVRSGYSNQPQHF	TGCAGTGTTCGATCAGGGTATAGCAATCAGCCCCAGCATTTT
17	many	TRBV4-2	TRBJ1-4	.	CASSQEEDLATNEKLFF	TGTGCCAGCAGCCAAGAGGAGGACCTAGCAACTAATGAAAAACTGTTTTTT
14	.	TRBV6-5	TRBJ2-1	TRBD2	CASSLAGGNNEQFF	TGTGCCAGCAGTCTAGCGGGGGGGAACAATGAGCAGTTCTTC
14	many	TRBV5-6	TRBJ2-7	.	CASSPLTGSYEQYF	TGTGCCAGCAGCCCACTAACCGGGTCCTACGAGCAGTACTTC
14	many	TRBV25-1	TRBJ1-2	.	CASSPQGLNYGYTF	TGTGCCAGCAGTCCCCAGGGACTAAACTATGGCTACACCTTC
14	many	TRBV4-2	TRBJ1-1	.	CASSPGVGAGEAFF	TGTGCCAGCAGCCCAGGCGTTGGGGCGGGTGAAGCTTTCTTT
11	.	TRBV12-3/TRBV12-4	TRBJ1-4	.	CASSLGEKLFF	TGTGCCAGCAGTTTGGGTGAAAAACTGTTTTTT
13	few	TRBV2	TRBJ1-2	TRBD1	CASSIRGYYGYTF	TGTGCCAGCAGCATCAGGGGGTATTATGGCTACACCTTC
16	many	TRBV19	TRBJ1-3	.	CASSAPQGFSGNTIYF	TGTGCCAGTTCCGCTCCGCAGGGATTCTCTGGAAACACCATATATTTT
12	.	TRBV2	TRBJ1-1	.	CASSVSGAEAFF	TGTGCCAGCAGTGTTTCCGGGGCTGAAGCTTTCTTT
14	.	TRBV10-3	TRBJ1-2	.	CAISEQVRSYGYTF	TGTGCCATCAGTGAACAAGTGAGGTCCTATGGCTACACCTTC
15	.	TRBV5-4	TRBJ1-2	.	CASSLVDGVDYGYTF	TGTGCCAGCAGCTTGGTTGACGGTGTGGATTATGGCTACACCTTC
16	few	TRBV6-1	TRBJ1-5	.	CASSLTRRGVRQPQHF	TGTGCCAGCAGTCTGACCCGCAGGGGCGTCCGTCAGCCCCAGCATTTT
13	many	TRBV7-8	TRBJ2-2	.	CASSLGGFGELFF	TGTGCCAGCAGCTTAGGGGGTTTCGGGGAGCTGTTTTTT
13	few	TRBV5-1	TRBJ2-7	.	CASSLGASREQYF	TGCGCCAGCAGCTTGGGGGCCTCCCGGGAGCAGTACTTC
18	.	TRBV7-2	TRBJ2-3	TRBD2	CASSLVGLAGVNTDTQYF	TGTGCCAGCAGCTTAGTAGGTCTAGCGGGGGTTAACACAGATACGCAGTATTTT
14	few	TRBV18	TRBJ2-3	.	CASSQGQNTDTQYF	TGTGCCAGCTCTCAAGGACAGAACACAGATACGCAGTATTTT
15	medium-sized	TRBV15	TRBJ1-5	TRBD1	CATSRPEGANQPQHF	TGTGCCACCAGCAGACCTGAGGGGGCTAATCAGCCCCAGCATTTT
14	many	TRBV6-5	TRBJ2-3	.	CASRRTGPTDTQYF	TGTGCCAGCAGGAGGACTGGGCCCACAGATACGCAGTATTTT
14	few	TRBV4-3	TRBJ1-2	.	CASSQGSPNYGYTF	TGCGCCAGCAGCCAAGGCAGCCCTAACTATGGCTACACCTTC
15	many	TRBV5-1	TRBJ1-6	TRBD1	CASSFRDSLNSPLHF	TGCGCCAGCAGCTTCCGGGACAGCCTTAATTCACCCCTCCACTTT